The clone carrying this T cell receptor (beta chain) was observed once. As yet, its antigen is unknown. A much larger clone lies a single base off, so this may be a read error. Germline CDR1 and CDR2: SGHTA and FQGNSA. The length of the CDR3 is 14 residues. Trimming took off 5 bases at V and 5 bases at J, with 15 bases between the two ends. The data derive from a study of T cell repertoires in cytomegalovirus infection. Study-wide background: Public signatures in TCR beta pointed to CMV infection and matching HLA type. Study results and caveats: HLA-C-restricted CMV-specific TCR beta clonotypes prevailed in the ex vivo response.

TCRdb recomputed calls from the reads with MiXCR, one row per CDR3 protein. Counted here are about 230,000 distinct CDR3 sequences, over 20% occurring once; the ten biggest clones make up roughly 18%. The receptor's source is a human donor in good health (CMV status not recorded). Some clones in this sample may be carry-over from other donors' samples. The sample was CD8+ T cells from PBMCs. The rearrangement links TRBV7-2 to TRBJ1-2; D is ambiguous. The CDR3 coding sequence is TGTGCCAGCAGCCCAACCGGGAGGGTTTATGGCTACACCTTC. Translation: CASSPTGRVYGYTF.